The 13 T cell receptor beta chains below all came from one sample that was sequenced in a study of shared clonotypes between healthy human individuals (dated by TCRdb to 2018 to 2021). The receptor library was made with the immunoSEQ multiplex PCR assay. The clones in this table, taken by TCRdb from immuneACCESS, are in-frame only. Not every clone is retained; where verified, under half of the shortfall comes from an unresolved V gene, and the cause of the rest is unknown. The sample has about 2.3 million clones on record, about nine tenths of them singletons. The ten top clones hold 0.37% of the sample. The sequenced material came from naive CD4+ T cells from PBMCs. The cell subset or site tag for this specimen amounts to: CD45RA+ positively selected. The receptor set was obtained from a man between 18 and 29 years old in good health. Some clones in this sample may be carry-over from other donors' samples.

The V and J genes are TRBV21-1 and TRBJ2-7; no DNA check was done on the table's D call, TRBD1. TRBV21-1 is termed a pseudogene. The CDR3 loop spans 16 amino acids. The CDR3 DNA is TGTGCCAGCAGCAAAGTGGACAGGGGGCTCGGCTACGAGCAGTACTTC. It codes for CASSKVDRGLGYEQYF.

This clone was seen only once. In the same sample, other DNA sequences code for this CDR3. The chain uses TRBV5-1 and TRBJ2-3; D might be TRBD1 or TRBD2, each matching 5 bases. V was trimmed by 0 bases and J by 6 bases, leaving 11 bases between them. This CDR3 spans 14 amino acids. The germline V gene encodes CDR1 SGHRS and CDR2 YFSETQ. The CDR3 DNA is TGCGCCAGCAGCTTGGGGGGGATAGGTGATACGCAGTATTTT. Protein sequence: CASSLGGIGDTQYF.

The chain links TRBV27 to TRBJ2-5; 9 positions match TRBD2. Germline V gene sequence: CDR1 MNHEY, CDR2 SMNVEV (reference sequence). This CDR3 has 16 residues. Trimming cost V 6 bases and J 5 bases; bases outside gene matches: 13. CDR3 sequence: CASSPGRGSGSETQYF. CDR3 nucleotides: TGTGCCAGCAGCCCGGGCAGGGGTAGCGGGAGTGAGACCCAGTACTTC.

CDR3 coding DNA: TGTGCCAGCAGCTTACCACGGGGGGCGGGGACTGGCTCCTACAATGAGCAGTTCTTC. As protein: CASSLPRGAGTGSYNEQFF. The V and J genes are TRBV7-6 and TRBJ2-1, with D tentatively TRBD2 (7 bases). V was shortened by 2 bases and J by 0 bases, with 20 bases between the two germline ends. Germline V gene lookup returns CDR1 SGHVS and CDR2 FNYEAQ. This CDR3 contains 19 residues.

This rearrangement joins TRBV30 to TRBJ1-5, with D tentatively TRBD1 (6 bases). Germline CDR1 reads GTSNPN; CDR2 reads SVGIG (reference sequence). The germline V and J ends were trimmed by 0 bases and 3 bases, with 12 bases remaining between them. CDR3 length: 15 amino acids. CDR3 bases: TGTGCCTGGAGTGTAACCGGGACACTCAATCAGCCCCAGCATTTT. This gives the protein CAWSVTGTLNQPQHF.

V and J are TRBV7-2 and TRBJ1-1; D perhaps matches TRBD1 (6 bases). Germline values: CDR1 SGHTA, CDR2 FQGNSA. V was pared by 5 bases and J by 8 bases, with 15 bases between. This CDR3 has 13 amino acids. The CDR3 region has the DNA TGTGCCAGCAGCACGATGACAGGCTCGGAAGCTTTCTTT. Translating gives CASSTMTGSEAFF.

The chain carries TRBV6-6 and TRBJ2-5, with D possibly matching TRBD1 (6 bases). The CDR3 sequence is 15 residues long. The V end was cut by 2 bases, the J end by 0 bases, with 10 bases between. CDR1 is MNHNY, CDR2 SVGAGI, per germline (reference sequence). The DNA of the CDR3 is TGTGCCAGCAGTTACGAGGGACAAAACCAAGAGACCCAGTACTTC. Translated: CASSYEGQNQETQYF.

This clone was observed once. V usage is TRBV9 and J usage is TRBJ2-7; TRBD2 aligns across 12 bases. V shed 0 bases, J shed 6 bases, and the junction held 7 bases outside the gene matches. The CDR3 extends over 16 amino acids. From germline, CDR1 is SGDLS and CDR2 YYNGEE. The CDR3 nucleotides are TGTGCCAGCAGCGTAGATCCGGGACTAGCGGGCCCCGAGCAGTACTTC. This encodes CASSVDPGLAGPEQYF.

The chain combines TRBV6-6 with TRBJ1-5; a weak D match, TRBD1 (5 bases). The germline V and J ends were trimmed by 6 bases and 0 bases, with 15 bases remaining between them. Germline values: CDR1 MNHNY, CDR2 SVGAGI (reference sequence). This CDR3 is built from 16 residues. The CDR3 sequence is CASSPITGHSNQPQHF. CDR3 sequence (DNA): TGTGCCAGCAGCCCCATAACAGGACATAGCAATCAGCCCCAGCATTTT.

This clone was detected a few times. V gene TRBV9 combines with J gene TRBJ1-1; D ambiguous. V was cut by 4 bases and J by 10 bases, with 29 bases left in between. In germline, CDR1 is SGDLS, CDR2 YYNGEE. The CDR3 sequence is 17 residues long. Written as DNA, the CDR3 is TGTGCCAGCAGCCCTGAGGCGGGGTCGTGGGTTTCAGAGGGAGCTTTCTTT. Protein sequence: CASSPEAGSWVSEGAFF.

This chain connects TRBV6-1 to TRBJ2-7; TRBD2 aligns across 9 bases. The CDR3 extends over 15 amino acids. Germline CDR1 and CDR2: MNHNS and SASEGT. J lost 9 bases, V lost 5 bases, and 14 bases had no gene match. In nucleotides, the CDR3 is TGTGCCAGCAGTCTTAGCGGGAGTAGAGTAAGTGTGCAGTACTTC. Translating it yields CASSLSGSRVSVQYF.

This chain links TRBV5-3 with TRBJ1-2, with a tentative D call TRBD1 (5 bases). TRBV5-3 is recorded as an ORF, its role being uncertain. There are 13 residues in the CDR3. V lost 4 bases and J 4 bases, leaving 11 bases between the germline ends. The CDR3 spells CARSRRVGYGYTF. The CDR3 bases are TGTGCCAGAAGCCGCAGGGTCGGCTATGGCTACACCTTC.

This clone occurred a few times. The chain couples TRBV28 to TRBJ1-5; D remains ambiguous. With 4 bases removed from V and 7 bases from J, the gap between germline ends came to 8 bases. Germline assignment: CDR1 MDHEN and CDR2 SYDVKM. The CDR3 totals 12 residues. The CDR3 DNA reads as TGTGCCAGCAGTTCCGGGAAACAGCCCCAGCATTTT. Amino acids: CASSSGKQPQHF.